The 8 T cell receptor beta chains given below trace back to one sample, sequenced in a study of T cells in Graves' hyperthyroidism and ophthalmopathy. Using RNA transcripts as the source, TCR beta CDR3 regions were amplified. TCR CDR3 regions were first amplified by RT-PCR with HTBI primers. TCRdb independently ran MiXCR on the multiplex PCR reads; one entry per CDR3 protein. The sample contains about 400,000 distinct CDR3 sequences, approximately 14% of which appear only once. Sequencing was performed on blood. The receptors were sampled from a woman younger than 30 with Graves' hyperthyroidism that later progressed to Graves' ophthalmopathy.

This clonotype was found many times. The rearrangement joins TRBV6-1 to TRBJ1-2; D gene unclear. Germline lookup yields CDR1 MNHNS and CDR2 SASEGT. The CDR3 runs to 11 residues. The V gene lost 5 bases and the J gene lost 8 bases, with 9 bases spanning the gap. The CDR3 DNA sequence: TGTGCCAGCAGTTACGGCTCGGGCTACACCTTC. Its protein product is CASSYGSGYTF.

The chain recombines TRBV13 with TRBJ2-5; D tentatively reads TRBD1 or TRBD2 (5 bases each). The CDR3 covers 15 residues. Germline V gives CDR1 PRHDT, CDR2 FYEKMQ (reference sequence). The V end was cut by 5 bases, the J end by 3 bases, with 16 bases between. The CDR3 is CASSVRDLPEETQYF. Written as DNA, the CDR3 is TGTGCCAGCAGCGTCAGGGACCTTCCTGAAGAGACCCAGTACTTC.

There are many counts of this clonotype. The rearrangement joins TRBV29-1 to TRBJ2-5; D remains ambiguous. V was cut by 7 bases and J by 0 bases, with 12 bases left in between. This CDR3 is 13 amino acids long. Germline loops: CDR1 SQVTM, CDR2 ANQGSEA. DNA for the CDR3: TGCAGCGCCGGGTTGTTTTACCAAGAGACCCAGTACTTC. It encodes CSAGLFYQETQYF.

On this clonotype itself: A much larger clone is a single base away; this may be a read error. This chain connects TRBV24-1 to TRBJ2-1, with a possible D match to TRBD2 (7 bases). The length of the CDR3 is 16 residues. From germline, CDR1 is KGHDR and CDR2 SFDVKD. With 4 bases removed from V and 6 bases from J, the gap between germline ends came to 18 bases. CDR3 sequence (DNA): TGTGCCACCAGTGACACCAGCGGCCGGGGGGCCAATGAGCAGTTCTTC. Its translation: CATSDTSGRGANEQFF.

In the case of this clonotype: A much bigger clone sits one base away, suggesting this may be a read error. This rearrangement joins TRBV5-1 to TRBJ2-7; a possible D gene is TRBD1 (6 bases). The germline V gene encodes CDR1 SGHRS and CDR2 YFSETQ. This CDR3 spans 13 amino acids. The CDR3 protein is CASSWDMSYEQCF. The CDR3 DNA reads TGCGCCAGCAGCTGGGACATGTCCTACGAGCAGTGCTTC.

The chain carries TRBV24-1 and TRBJ2-3; 8 bases match TRBD1. V dropped 7 bases and J dropped 2; count of bases not matched to a gene: 7. The CDR3 has 15 residues. Per the germline V gene, CDR1 is KGHDR and CDR2 is SFDVKD. The CDR3 coding sequence is TGTGCCACCAGAACAGGGGGTGACCACACAGATACGCAGTATTTT. It specifies CATRTGGDHTDTQYF.

This chain uses TRBV10-3 with TRBJ2-7; D perhaps matches TRBD2 (5 bases). CDR1 and CDR2 (germline): ENHRY, SYGVKD. This CDR3 has 14 residues. V was trimmed by 10 bases and J by 7 bases, leaving 23 bases between them. The DNA for the CDR3 is TGTGCCACCTACGCAGCGCTAGCTTCTCGGGAGCAGTACTTC. Encoded protein: CATYAALASREQYF.

Many counts were recorded for this clonotype. The chain links TRBV27 to TRBJ1-1; no firm D call. Germline V gene sequence: CDR1 MNHEY, CDR2 SMNVEV (reference sequence). V was trimmed by 5 bases and J by 5 bases, leaving 12 bases between them. The CDR3 extends over 13 amino acids. CDR3 region: CASSPTAETEAFF. The CDR3 nucleotides read TGTGCCAGCAGTCCGACCGCTGAAACTGAAGCTTTCTTT.